The 6 T cell receptor beta chains in this list originate from one sample, sequenced in a study of CD8 T cells in Susac syndrome. RNA in amounts of roughly 0.5 to 1 ug was reverse transcribed with random hexamers. TCRdb passed the immunoSEQ multiplex PCR reads through MiXCR, listing each CDR3 protein once. This repertoire shows approximately 120,000 distinct CDR3 sequences, roughly 97% found once; its top ten account for roughly 0.099%. The sequenced sample consisted of CD4+ T cells from PBMCs. The receptors shown here come from a human donor in good health.

The rearrangement joins TRBV5-1 to TRBJ1-1; 9 bases are shared with TRBD1. The CDR3 is 15 amino acids. The germline V gene encodes CDR1 SGHRS and CDR2 YFSETQ. Trimming cost V 5 bases and J 0 bases; bases outside gene matches: 5. In DNA form, the CDR3 reads TGCGCCAGCAGGAGGACAGGGGATATGAACACTGAAGCTTTCTTT. Its protein product is CASRRTGDMNTEAFF.

This chain joins TRBV3-1 and TRBJ2-7; D is uncertain. CDR1 is LGHDT and CDR2 is YNNKEL in the germline V gene (reference sequence). CDR3 size: 12 residues. Trimming took off 3 bases at V and 5 bases at J, with 8 bases between the two ends. The CDR3 region has the DNA TGTGCCAGCAGCCAGATGAGAAACGAGCAGTACTTC. Encoded protein: CASSQMRNEQYF.

This chain links TRBV7-2 with TRBJ2-3; D is perhaps TRBD1 (6 bases). V lost 1 base and J lost 4, with 12 bases in between. Germline CDR1 SGHTA, CDR2 FQGNSA. There are 15 residues in the CDR3. CDR3 in amino acids: CASSLVQGTADTQYF. DNA of the CDR3: TGTGCCAGCAGCTTAGTTCAGGGGACGGCAGATACGCAGTATTTT.

J is TRBJ2-3 and V is TRBV7-2; 15 bases are a match to TRBD2. The V segment lost 3 bases and the J segment 4 bases; nucleotides outside the gene matches: 2. In germline, CDR1 is SGHTA, CDR2 FQGNSA. The CDR3 is 16 amino acids. CDR3 DNA: TGTGCCAGCAGCTTCGGACTAGCGGGAGGGGCAGATACGCAGTATTTT. Translation: CASSFGLAGGADTQYF.

The V and J genes are TRBV18 and TRBJ2-7; D remains ambiguous. This CDR3 is built from 12 residues. V was cut by 3 bases and J by 1 base, with 4 bases left in between. The germline V gene encodes CDR1 KGHSH and CDR2 LQKENI. CDR3 nucleotide sequence: TGTGCCAGCTCACCCCTTTCCTACGAGCAGTACTTC. Translated: CASSPLSYEQYF.

V is TRBV6-5 and J is TRBJ2-5; 7 nucleotides match TRBD1. V lost 5 bases to trimming and J lost 4 bases; unmatched junction nucleotides: 7. The CDR3 is 14 residues long. From germline, CDR1 is MNHEY and CDR2 SVGAGI. CDR3 protein: CASSTDRARETQYF. The CDR3 DNA reads as TGTGCCAGCAGTACAGACAGGGCTAGAGAGACCCAGTACTTC.